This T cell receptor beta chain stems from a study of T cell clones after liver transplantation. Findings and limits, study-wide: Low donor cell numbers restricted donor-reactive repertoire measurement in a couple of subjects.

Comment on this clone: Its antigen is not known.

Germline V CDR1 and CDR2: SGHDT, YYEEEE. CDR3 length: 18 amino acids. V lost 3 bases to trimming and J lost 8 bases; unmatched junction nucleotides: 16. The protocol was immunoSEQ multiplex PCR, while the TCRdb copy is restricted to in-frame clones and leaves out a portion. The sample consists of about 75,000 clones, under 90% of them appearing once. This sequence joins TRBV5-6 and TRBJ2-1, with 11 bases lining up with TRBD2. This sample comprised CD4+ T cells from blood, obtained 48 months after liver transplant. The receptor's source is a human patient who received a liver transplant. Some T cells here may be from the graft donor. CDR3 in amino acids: CASSSPGWRLAGRYEQFF. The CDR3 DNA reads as TGTGCCAGCAGCTCCCCAGGGTGGAGACTAGCGGGGAGGTATGAGCAGTTCTTC. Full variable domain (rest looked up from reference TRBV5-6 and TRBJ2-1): DAGVTQSPTHLIKTRGQQVTLRCSPKSGHDTVSWYQQALGQGPQFIFQYYEEEERQRGNFPDRFSGHQFPNYSSELNVNALLLGDSALYLCASSSPGWRLAGRYEQFFGPGTRLTVL.